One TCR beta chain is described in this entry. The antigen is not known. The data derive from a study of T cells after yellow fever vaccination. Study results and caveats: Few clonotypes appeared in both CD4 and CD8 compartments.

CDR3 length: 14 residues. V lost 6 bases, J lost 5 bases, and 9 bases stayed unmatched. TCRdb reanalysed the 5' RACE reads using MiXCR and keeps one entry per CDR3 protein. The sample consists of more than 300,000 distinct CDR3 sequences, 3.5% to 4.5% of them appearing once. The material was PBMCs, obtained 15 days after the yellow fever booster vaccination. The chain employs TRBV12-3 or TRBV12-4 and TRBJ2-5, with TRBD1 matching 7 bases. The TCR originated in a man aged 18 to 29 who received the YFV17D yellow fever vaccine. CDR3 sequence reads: CASRVRDSFETQYF. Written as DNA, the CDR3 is TGTGCCAGCAGGGTTCGGGACAGCTTCGAGACCCAGTACTTC.